Listed below are T cell receptor beta chains from one sample, sequenced in a study of vaccination effects on CD4 cells after COVID-19. Which antigens these TCRs recognize remains unknown. Measured with immunoSEQ multiplex PCR; TCRdb has only the in-frame clones, and not every one. Altogether tens of thousands of clones are present, roughly 80% being singletons, with the ten largest covering roughly 2%. Material: CD4+ T cells from PBMCs cultured with HCoV-OC43 spike peptides, obtained after COVID-19 vaccination. The receptors here all came from a human donor who received a COVID-19 vaccine. Both conserved end residues are part of each CDR3.

TRBV5-4 | 15 | CASSGAGTANYGYTF
TRBV7-2 | 14 | CASSLAGAGETQYF
TRBV6-6 | 15 | CASTLRQGDTGELFF
TRBV5-1 | 13 | CASSAGVNTEAFF
TRBV6-4 | 13 | CASSVGYGETQYF
TRBV3-1/TRBV3-2 | 12 | CASSQNTGELFF
TRBV24-1 | 17 | CATSDSRRGASDYGYTF
TRBV5-1 | 14 | CASSLVSGTDTQYF
TRBV3-1/TRBV3-2 | 14 | CASSPDSGYSPLHF
TRBV24-1 | 16 | CATSDSRGPPYNEQFF
TRBV18 | 17 | CASSPQLIAKTDNEQFF
TRBV12-5 | 19 | CASGSRITTPSSGANVLTF
TRBV5-1 | 15 | CASSTGQGRNTEAFF
TRBV27 | 15 | CASSRRQGAGETQYF
TRBV2 | 16 | CASSPGGQGRYNEQFF
TRBV2 | 14 | CASSDLRSTGELFF
TRBV7-8 | 12 | CASSWTADTQYF
TRBV6-5 | 14 | CASSYDLVNSPLHF
TRBV10-2 | 13 | CASKAASYNEQFF
TRBV2 | 15 | CASSETLGRYNEQFF
TRBV9 | 15 | CASSVGPGNNSPLHF
TRBV7-3 | 14 | CASSLNGLADTQYF
TRBV24-1 | 15 | CATSNPGTPGNEQFF
TRBV5-1 | 14 | CASSLDGREDTIYF
TRBV6-2/TRBV6-3 | 14 | CASSYGSRRETQYF
TRBV7-3 | 16 | CASSLRGQTNTGELFF
TRBV6-6 | 16 | CASSYSGEVSRYGYTF
TRBV4-1 | 14 | CASSYRDIQETQYF
TRBV7-3 | 14 | CASSSPDGSQPQHF
TRBV7-2 | 14 | CASSLQQGNSPLHF
TRBV11-1 | 15 | CASSYSGGITDTQYF
TRBV5-5 | 16 | CASSLEGGIAKNIQYF
TRBV24-1 | 16 | CATSDFGLAGNNEQFF